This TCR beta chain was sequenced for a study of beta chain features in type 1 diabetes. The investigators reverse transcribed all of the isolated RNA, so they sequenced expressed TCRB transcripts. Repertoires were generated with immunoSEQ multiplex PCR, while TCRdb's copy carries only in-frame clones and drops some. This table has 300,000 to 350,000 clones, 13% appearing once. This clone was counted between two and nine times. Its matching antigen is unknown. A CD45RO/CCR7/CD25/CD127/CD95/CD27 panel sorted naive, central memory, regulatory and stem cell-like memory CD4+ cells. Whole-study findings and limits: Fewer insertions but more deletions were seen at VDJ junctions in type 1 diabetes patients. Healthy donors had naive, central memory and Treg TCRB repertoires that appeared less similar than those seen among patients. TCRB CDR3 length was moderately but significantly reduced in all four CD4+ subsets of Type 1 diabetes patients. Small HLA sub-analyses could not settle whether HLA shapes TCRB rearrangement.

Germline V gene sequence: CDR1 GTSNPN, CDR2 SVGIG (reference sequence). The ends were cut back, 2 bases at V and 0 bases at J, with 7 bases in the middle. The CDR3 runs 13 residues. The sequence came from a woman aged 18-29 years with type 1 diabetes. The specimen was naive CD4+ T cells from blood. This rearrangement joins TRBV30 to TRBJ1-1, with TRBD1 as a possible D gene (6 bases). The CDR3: CAWSSGVNTEAFF. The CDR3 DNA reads TGTGCCTGGAGTTCAGGGGTGAACACTGAAGCTTTCTTT.